This T cell receptor (beta chain) appears in the sequencing data of a study of blood T cells in healthy people across ages. Next came a second PCR, run for roughly 6 to 11 cycles, which used a sample-barcoded 5' primer along with a J-beta primer mix. TCRdb recomputed calls from the 5' RACE reads with MiXCR, one row per CDR3 protein. The sample consists of 600,000 to 900,000 distinct CDR3 sequences, about a quarter of them appearing once. The germline gives CDR1 MDHEN, CDR2 SYDVKM. The CDR3 contains 14 residues. V shed 8 bases and J shed 0 bases, with 11 bases lying between them. The data also belong to a second study, concerning T cells of mothers and their children.

Material for sequencing was blood. V and J are TRBV28 and TRBJ2-4, with D hard to call. The TCR was taken from a boy aged 10-17 years in good health. This CDR3 is CASRAVLAKNIQYF. The CDR3 nucleotides are TGTGCCAGCCGAGCCGTCCTAGCCAAAAACATTCAGTACTTC.